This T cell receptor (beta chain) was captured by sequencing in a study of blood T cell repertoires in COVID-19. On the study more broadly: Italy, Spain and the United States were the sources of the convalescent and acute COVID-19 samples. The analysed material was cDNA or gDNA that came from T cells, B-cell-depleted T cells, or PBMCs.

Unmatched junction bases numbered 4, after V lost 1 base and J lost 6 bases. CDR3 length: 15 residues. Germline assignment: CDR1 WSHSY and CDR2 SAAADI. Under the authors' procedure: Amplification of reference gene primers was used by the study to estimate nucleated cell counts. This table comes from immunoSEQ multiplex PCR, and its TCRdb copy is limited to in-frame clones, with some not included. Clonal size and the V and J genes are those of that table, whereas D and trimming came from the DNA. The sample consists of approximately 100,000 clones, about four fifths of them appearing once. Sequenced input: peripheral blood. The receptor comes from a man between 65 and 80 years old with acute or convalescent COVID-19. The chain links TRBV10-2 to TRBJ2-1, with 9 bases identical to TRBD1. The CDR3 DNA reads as TGCGCCAGCAGTGAGTACGCGACAGGGGGCAATGAGCAGTTCTTC. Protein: CASSEYATGGNEQFF.